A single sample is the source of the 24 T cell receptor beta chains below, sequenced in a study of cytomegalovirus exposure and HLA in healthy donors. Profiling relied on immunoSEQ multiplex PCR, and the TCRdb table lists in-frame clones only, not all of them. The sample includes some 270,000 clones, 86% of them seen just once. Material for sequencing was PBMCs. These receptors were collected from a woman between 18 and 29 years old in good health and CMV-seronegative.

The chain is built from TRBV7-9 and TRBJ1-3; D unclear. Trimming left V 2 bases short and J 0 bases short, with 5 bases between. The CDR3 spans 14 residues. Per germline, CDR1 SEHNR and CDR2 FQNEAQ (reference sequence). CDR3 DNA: TGTGCCAGCAGCTTACTCCGCTCTGGAAACACCATATATTTT. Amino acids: CASSLLRSGNTIYF. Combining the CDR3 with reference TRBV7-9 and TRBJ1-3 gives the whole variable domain DTGVSQNPRHKITKRGQNVTFRCDPISEHNRLYWYRQTLGQGPEFLTYFQNEAQLEKSRLLSDRFSAERPKGSFSTLEIQRTEQGDSAMYLCASSLLRSGNTIYFGEGSWLTVV.

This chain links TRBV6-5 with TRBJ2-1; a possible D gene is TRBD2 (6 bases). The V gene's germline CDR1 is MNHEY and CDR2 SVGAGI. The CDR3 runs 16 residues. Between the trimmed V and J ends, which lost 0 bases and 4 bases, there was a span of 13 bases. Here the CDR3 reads CASSYSTASEYNEQFF. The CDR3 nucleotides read TGTGCCAGCAGTTACTCGACGGCTAGCGAGTACAATGAGCAGTTCTTC.

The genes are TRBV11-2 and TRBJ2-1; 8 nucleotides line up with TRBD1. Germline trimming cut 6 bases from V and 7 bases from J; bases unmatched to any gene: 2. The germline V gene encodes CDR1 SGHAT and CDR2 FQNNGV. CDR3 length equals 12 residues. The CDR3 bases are TGTGCCAGCAGGGACAGGGAGAATGAGCAGTTCTTC. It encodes CASRDRENEQFF.

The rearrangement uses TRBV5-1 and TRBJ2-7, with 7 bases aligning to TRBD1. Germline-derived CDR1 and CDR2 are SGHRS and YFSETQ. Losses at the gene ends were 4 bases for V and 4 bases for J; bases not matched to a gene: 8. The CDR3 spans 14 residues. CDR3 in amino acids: CASSTGTAPYEQYF. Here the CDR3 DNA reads TGCGCCAGCAGCACCGGGACAGCTCCTTACGAGCAGTACTTC.

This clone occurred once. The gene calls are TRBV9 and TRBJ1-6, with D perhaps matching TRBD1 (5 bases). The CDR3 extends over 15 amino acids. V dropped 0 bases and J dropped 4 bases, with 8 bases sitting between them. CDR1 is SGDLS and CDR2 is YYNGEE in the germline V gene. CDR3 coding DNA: TGTGCCAGCAGCGTAGTTCCAGGGTATAATTCACCCCTCCACTTT. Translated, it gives CASSVVPGYNSPLHF.

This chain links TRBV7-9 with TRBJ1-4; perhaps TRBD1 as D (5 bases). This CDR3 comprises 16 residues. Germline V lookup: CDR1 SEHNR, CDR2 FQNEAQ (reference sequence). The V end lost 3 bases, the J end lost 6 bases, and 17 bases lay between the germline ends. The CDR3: CASSLAAGGIDEKLFF. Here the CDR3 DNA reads TGTGCCAGCAGCTTGGCAGCGGGGGGAATCGATGAAAAACTGTTTTTT.

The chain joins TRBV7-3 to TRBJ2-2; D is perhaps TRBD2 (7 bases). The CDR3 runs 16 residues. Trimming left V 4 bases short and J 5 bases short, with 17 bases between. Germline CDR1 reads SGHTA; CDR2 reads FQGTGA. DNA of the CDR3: TGTGCCAGCAGCTGGTTGCCGGGGGGCCTTACCGGGGAGCTGTTTTTT. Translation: CASSWLPGGLTGELFF.

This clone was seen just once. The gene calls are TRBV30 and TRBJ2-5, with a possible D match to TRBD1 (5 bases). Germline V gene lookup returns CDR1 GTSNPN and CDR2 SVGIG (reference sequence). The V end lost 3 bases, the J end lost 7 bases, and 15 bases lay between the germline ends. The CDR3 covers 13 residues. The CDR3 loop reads CAWSSARQGTQYF. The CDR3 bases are TGTGCCTGGAGCTCGGCCCGCCAGGGGACCCAGTACTTC.

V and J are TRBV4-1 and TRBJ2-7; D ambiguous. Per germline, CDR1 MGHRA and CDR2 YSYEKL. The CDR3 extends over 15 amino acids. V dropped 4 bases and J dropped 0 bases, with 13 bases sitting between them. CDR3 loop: CASSLEWRHSYEQYF. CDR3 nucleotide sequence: TGCGCCAGCAGCCTGGAATGGCGGCACTCCTACGAGCAGTACTTC.

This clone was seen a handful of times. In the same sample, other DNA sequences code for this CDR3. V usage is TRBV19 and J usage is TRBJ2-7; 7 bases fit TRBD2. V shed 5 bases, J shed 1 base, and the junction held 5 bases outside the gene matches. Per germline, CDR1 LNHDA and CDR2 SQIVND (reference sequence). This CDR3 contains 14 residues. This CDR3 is CASSRGEASYEQYF. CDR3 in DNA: TGTGCCAGTAGTCGGGGGGAGGCATCCTACGAGCAGTACTTC.

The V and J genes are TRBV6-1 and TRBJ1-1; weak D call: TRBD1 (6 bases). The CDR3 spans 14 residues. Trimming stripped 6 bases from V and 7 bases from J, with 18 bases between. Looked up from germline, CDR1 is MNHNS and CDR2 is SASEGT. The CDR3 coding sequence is TGTGCCAGCAGCCACCAAGGGACAAGCCTTGAAGCTTTCTTT. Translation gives CASSHQGTSLEAFF.

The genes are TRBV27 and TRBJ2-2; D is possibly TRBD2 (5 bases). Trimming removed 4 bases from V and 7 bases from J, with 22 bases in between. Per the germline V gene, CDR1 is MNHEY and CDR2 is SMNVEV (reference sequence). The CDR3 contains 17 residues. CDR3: CASSSILPTRRGGELFF. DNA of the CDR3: TGTGCCAGCAGTTCCATCCTCCCGACCCGACGGGGCGGGGAGCTGTTTTTT.

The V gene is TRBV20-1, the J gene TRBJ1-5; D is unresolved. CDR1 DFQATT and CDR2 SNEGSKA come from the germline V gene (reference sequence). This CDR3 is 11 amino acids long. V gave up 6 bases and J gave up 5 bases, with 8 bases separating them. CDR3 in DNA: TGCAGTGCCGTCGCAGATCAGCCCCAGCATTTT. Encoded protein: CSAVADQPQHF.

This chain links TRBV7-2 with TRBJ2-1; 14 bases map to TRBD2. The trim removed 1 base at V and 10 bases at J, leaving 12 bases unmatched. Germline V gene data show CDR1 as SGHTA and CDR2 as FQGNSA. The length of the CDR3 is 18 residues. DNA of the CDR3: TGTGCCAGCAGCTTAGTACCCCTGACTAGCGGGGGGGCTCGGGAGCAGTTCTTC. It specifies CASSLVPLTSGGAREQFF.

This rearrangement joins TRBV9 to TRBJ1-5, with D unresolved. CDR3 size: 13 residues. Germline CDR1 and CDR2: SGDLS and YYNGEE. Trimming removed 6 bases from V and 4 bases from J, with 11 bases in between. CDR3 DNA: TGTGCCAGCACGAGGGTGTGGAATCAGCCCCAGCATTTT. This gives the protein CASTRVWNQPQHF.

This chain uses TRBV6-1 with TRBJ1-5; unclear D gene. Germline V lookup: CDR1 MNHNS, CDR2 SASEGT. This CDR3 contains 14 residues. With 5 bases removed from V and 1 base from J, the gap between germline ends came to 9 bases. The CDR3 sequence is CASSLIASNQPQHF. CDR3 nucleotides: TGTGCCAGCAGTTTGATAGCCAGCAATCAGCCCCAGCATTTT.

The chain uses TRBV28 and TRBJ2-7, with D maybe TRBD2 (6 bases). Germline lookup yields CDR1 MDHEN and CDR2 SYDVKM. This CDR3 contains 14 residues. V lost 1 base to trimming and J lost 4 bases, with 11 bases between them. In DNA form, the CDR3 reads TGTGCCAGCAGTTTATTCGGAGGGGATTACGAGCAGTACTTC. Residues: CASSLFGGDYEQYF.

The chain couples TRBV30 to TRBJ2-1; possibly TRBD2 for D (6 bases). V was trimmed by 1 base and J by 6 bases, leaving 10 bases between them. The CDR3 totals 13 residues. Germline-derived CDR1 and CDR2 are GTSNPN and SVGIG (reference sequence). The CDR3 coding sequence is TGTGCCTGGAGTGGGGGGGTTAGCAATGAGCAGTTCTTC. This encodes CAWSGGVSNEQFF. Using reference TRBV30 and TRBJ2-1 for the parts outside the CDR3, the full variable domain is SQTIHQWPATLVQPVGSPLSLECTVEGTSNPNLYWYRQAAGRGLQLLFYSVGIGQISSEVPQNLSASRPQDRQFILSSKKLLLSDSGFYLCAWSGGVSNEQFFGPGTRLTVL.

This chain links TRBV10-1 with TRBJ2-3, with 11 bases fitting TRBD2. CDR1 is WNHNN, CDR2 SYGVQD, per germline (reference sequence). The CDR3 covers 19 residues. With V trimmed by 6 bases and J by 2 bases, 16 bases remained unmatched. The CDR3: CASRPPPILAGAYTDTQYF. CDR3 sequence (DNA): TGCGCCAGCAGACCCCCCCCAATACTAGCGGGGGCCTACACAGATACGCAGTATTTT.

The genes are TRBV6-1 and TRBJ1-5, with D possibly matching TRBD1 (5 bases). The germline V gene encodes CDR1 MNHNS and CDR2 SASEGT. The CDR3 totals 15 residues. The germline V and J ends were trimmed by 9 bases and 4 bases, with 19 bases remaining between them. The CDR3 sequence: CASERTTDHNQPQHF. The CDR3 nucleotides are TGTGCCAGTGAACGAACGACAGACCATAATCAGCCCCAGCATTTT.

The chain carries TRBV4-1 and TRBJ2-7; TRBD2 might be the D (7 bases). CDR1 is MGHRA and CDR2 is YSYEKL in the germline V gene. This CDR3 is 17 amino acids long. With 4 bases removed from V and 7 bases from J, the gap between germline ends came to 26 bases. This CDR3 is CASSRIPGGRTDLEQYF. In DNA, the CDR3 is TGCGCCAGCAGCCGCATTCCCGGGGGGCGAACAGACTTAGAGCAGTACTTC.

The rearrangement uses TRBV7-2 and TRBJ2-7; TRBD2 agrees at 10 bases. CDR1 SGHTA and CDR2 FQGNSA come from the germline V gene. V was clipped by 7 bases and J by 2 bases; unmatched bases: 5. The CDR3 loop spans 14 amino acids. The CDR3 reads CASTYTSGAYEQYF. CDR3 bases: TGTGCCAGCACCTACACTAGCGGGGCCTACGAGCAGTACTTC.

CDR3 DNA: TGTGCCAGCAGCTACTATGGAAACACCATATATTTT. Protein: CASSYYGNTIYF. The rearrangement uses TRBV11-3 and TRBJ1-3; the D is unclear. The CDR3 is 12 amino acids. V shed 4 bases and J shed 3 bases, with 4 bases lying between them. Germline V CDR1 and CDR2: SGHNT, YENEEA.

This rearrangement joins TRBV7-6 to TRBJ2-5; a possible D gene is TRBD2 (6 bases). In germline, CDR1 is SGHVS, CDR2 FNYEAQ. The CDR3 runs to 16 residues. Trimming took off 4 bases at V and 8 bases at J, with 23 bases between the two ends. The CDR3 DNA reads TGTGCCAGCAGCTCTAATGTGAGTGGCGGGAAGAGAACCCAGTACTTC. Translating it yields CASSSNVSGGKRTQYF.